Listed here is a single T cell receptor beta chain. From germline, CDR1 is SGHNT and CDR2 YENEEA. The CDR3 totals 14 residues. Trimming took 4 bases from V and 1 from J, leaving 10 bases between them. The sample belongs to a study of Ad26.COV2.S vaccination and SARS-CoV-2 variants. In the study overall: Donor allocation was to the COV1001 Ad26.COV2.S trial arm.

Clones were sequenced by immunoSEQ multiplex PCR, and TCRdb holds only the in-frame ones, with some missing. The sample has about 680,000 clones, about 90% seen once. Regarding treatment: around 19 received Ad26.COV2.S at low or high dose, single or two shots; roughly five received placebo; per-sample allocation not given. Material that was analyzed had been drawn on day 63 after the first vaccine or placebo injection. V is TRBV11-3 and J is TRBJ1-1, with a weak D call TRBD1 (5 bases). Here the sequenced sample was peripheral blood, taken in a trial of Ad26.COV2.S vaccine versus placebo. The TCR originated in a person between 18 and 60 years old who received the Ad26.COV2.S COVID-19 vaccine or a placebo. The CDR3 region has the DNA TGTGCCAGCAGCTCAAGTAGGGGGAACACTGAAGCTTTCTTT. It yields the protein CASSSSRGNTEAFF. Full variable domain (remainder filled in from reference TRBV11-3 and TRBJ1-1): EAGVVQSPRYKIIEKKQPVAFWCNPISGHNTLYWYLQNLGQGPELLIRYENEEAVDDSQLPKDRFSAERLKGVDSTLKIQPAELGDSAVYLCASSSSRGNTEAFFGQGTRLTVV.